This T cell receptor beta chain was captured by sequencing in a study of T cell responses to AZD1222 COVID-19 vaccine. Study results and caveats: A rise in Spike-specific TCR breadth and depth followed two AZD1222 doses. Mapped onto spike, vaccine-associated CD4 TCRs spanned it and were dominant at 160-218 and 743-854. The sample set comprised mostly white British donors with more females, and clonal diversity was possibly underestimated. Without day 14 samples, only post-peak T cell repertoires were studied.

V lost 1 base and J 12 bases, leaving 14 bases between the germline ends. The CDR3 extends over 14 amino acids. Germline-derived CDR1 and CDR2 are SGHTS and YDEGEE. Some clones are missing from TCRdb's copy, which holds only in-frame ones; the method was immunoSEQ multiplex PCR. The data include about 140,000 clones; the top ten clones carry 2.2%. With respect to this clone: Its antigen is unknown.

The chain joins TRBV5-8 to TRBJ1-6; D is uncertain. The sample taken for sequencing was peripheral blood. This clonotype was sampled from an adult in good health. The CDR3 protein is CASSLPVYVGPLHF. In nucleotides, the CDR3 is TGTGCCAGCAGCTTGCCGGTTTATGTTGGACCCCTCCACTTT.